This T cell receptor (beta chain) was identified in a study of beta chain features in type 1 diabetes. Study at large: Sorted cell examination encompassed roughly 110 million cells across all samples. Findings and caveats of the study: Comparison showed that naive, central memory and Treg TCRB repertoires appeared more similar among patients than among healthy donors. High-TCR-expressing cells could be over-represented by cDNA sequencing. Patients with Type 1 diabetes showed moderately but significantly shorter TCRB CDR3s in all four CD4+ subsets.

Sorting gave populations that all exceeded 98% purity. A word on this clone: The antigen is not known.

The authors reverse transcribed all of the isolated RNA, so sequencing captured expressed TCRB transcripts. Only in-frame clones appear in the TCRdb table, and some are missing; sequencing was by immunoSEQ multiplex PCR. The sample includes more than 100,000 clones, 7.5% to 9.5% of them seen just once. Sequenced material: central memory CD4+ T cells from blood. The origin of this receptor is a man aged 30-40 years with type 1 diabetes.

CDR3 in amino acids: CSVEISGNQPQHF. In DNA, the CDR3 is TGCAGCGTTGAAATCTCAGGGAATCAGCCCCAGCATTTT. This chain joins TRBV29-1 and TRBJ1-5, with D maybe TRBD1 (5 bases). The CDR3 is made up of 13 amino acids. The V and J ends lost 2 bases and 4 bases respectively, with 9 bases between them. The germline V gene has CDR1 SQVTM and CDR2 ANQGSEA. Variable domain in full (rest from reference TRBV29-1 and TRBJ1-5): SAVISQKPSRDICQRGTSLTIQCQVDSQVTMMFWYRQQPGQSLTLIATANQGSEATYESGFVIDKFPISRPNLTFSTLTVSNMSPEDSSIYLCSVEISGNQPQHFGDGTRLSIL.